Presented here are 6 T cell receptor beta chains from one specimen sequenced in a study of CD8+CD57+ T cells in acquired aplastic anemia. Template material for TCR beta VDJ and CDR3 profiling consisted of genomic DNA. TCRdb reanalysed the reads using MiXCR and keeps one entry per CDR3 protein. The table has hundreds of thousands of distinct CDR3 sequences, 56% seen once. Sequenced: sorted CD4+, CD8+, or CD8+CD57+ T cells (not recorded which) from PBMCs. These receptors all stem from a human donor with severe aplastic anemia or a healthy control (not recorded which).

The chain is built from TRBV9 and TRBJ2-2; D perhaps matches TRBD1 (5 bases). Per the germline V gene, CDR1 is SGDLS and CDR2 is YYNGEE. The CDR3 runs to 14 residues. V shed 2 bases and J shed 3 bases, with 8 bases lying between them. CDR3 sequence reads: CASSVKGYTGELFF. Here the CDR3 DNA reads TGTGCCAGCAGCGTTAAGGGGTACACCGGGGAGCTGTTTTTT.

Ten or more counts support this clonotype. The rearrangement uses TRBV6-2 or TRBV6-3 and TRBJ2-5; TRBD2 matches at 14 bases. CDR3 length: 16 amino acids. CDR1 MNHEY and CDR2 SVGEGT come from the germline V gene. Losses at the gene ends were 5 bases for V and 9 bases for J; bases not matched to a gene: 11. In nucleotides, the CDR3 is TGTGCCAGCAGTCTCGGGACTAGCGGGGGCGCGGGGGCCCAGTACTTC. This gives the protein CASSLGTSGGAGAQYF.

About this clonotype: One base away lies a much larger clone, so this may be a sequencing read error. The CDR3 does not close with the conserved phenylalanine or tryptophan, likely indicating a read error. The chain has TRBV20-1 and TRBJ2-1; 8 bases map to TRBD1. The V and J ends lost 8 bases and 4 bases, in that order; junction bases with no gene match: 7. The CDR3 sequence is 13 residues long. CDR1 DFQATT and CDR2 SNEGSKA come from the germline V gene (reference sequence). In nucleotides, the CDR3 is TGCAGTCCTTGGGACAGGAATTACAATGAGCAGTTCCTC. It yields the protein CSPWDRNYNEQFL.

This clonotype occurred many times. V is TRBV7-9 and J is TRBJ2-4; weak D call: TRBD1 (6 bases). The CDR3 covers 17 residues. Germline lookup yields CDR1 SEHNR and CDR2 FQNEAQ (reference sequence). Between the trimmed V and J ends, which lost 1 base and 0 bases, there was a span of 13 bases. CDR3 bases: TGTGCCAGCAGCTTAGTGGCACAGGGCCTAGCCAAAAACATTCAGTACTTC. Amino acid sequence: CASSLVAQGLAKNIQYF.

In its sample, this clonotype was seen a few times. A single base separates this from a much larger clone, so it may be a read error. The chain has TRBV19 and TRBJ1-3, with D possibly being TRBD1 (6 bases). This CDR3 has 16 residues. CDR1 is LNHDA, CDR2 SQIVND, per germline (reference sequence). The DNA for the CDR3 is TGTGCCAGTAGTGGGGTAGGACAGCTCTCTGGAAACACCATACATTTT. It codes for CASSGVGQLSGNTIHF.

The chain couples TRBV20-1 to TRBJ2-7; 8 nucleotides line up with TRBD2. The CDR3 runs 15 residues. The germline V gene has CDR1 DFQATT and CDR2 SNEGSKA (reference sequence). With 0 bases clipped from V and 1 base from J, the junction kept 5 bases outside the gene matches. The CDR3 nucleotides are TGCAGTGCTAGAGATTGGGCGGGAGGTTCCTACGAGCAGTACTTC. Translated: CSARDWAGGSYEQYF.